The 23 T cell receptor beta chains below were found in one sample sequenced in a study of long-term antiretroviral therapy in people with HIV (dated by TCRdb to between 2020 and 2023). The immunoSEQ hsTCRB v3.0 assay was used at survey level resolution to sequence the TRB variable region. TCRdb holds this immuneACCESS table with in-frame rearrangements only. Some clones are missing; in checked studies, unresolved V genes explain under half, and the rest has no known cause. The sample table records 25,000 to 35,000 clones; approximately 90% of these occur just once. Roughly 9% of the sample goes to the ten largest clones. This specimen consisted of unsorted PBMCs, obtained 3.2 years before starting antiretroviral therapy. These receptors were obtained from a man aged 50 to 59 with HIV.

This rearrangement joins TRBV5-1 to TRBJ1-1; the match to TRBD1 covers 10 bases. The CDR3 contains 14 residues. The V segment lost 2 bases and the J segment 5 bases; nucleotides outside the gene matches: 3. Germline V gene data show CDR1 as SGHRS and CDR2 as YFSETQ. The CDR3 sequence: CASSFRQGATEAFF. The CDR3 nucleotides are TGCGCCAGCAGCTTTCGACAGGGGGCAACTGAAGCTTTCTTT.

V usage is TRBV5-1 and J usage is TRBJ2-2; 10 nucleotides align to TRBD2. V lost 4 bases, J lost 6 bases, and 12 bases stayed unmatched. Germline CDR1 reads SGHRS; CDR2 reads YFSETQ. This CDR3 is 17 amino acids long. This chain's CDR3 is CASSTDPSGSPAGELFF. The DNA for the CDR3 is TGCGCCAGCAGCACAGACCCTAGCGGGAGCCCGGCCGGGGAGCTGTTTTTT. The variable domain in full, completed from reference TRBV5-1 and TRBJ2-2, reads KAGVTQTPRYLIKTRGQQVTLSCSPISGHRSVSWYQQTPGQGLQFLFEYFSETQRNKGNFPGRFSGRQFSNSRSEMNVSTLELGDSALYLCASSTDPSGSPAGELFFGEGSRLTVL.

V and J are TRBV30 and TRBJ1-2; the match to TRBD1 covers 7 bases. The CDR3 extends over 12 amino acids. With 6 bases clipped from V and 3 bases from J, the junction kept 4 bases outside the gene matches. Per germline, CDR1 GTSNPN and CDR2 SVGIG (reference sequence). The CDR3 DNA reads TGTGCCTGTGGACAGGTCGACTATGGCTACACCTTC. This translates into CACGQVDYGYTF.

This rearrangement joins TRBV19 to TRBJ1-2, with D unclear. The CDR3 loop spans 14 amino acids. The germline gives CDR1 LNHDA, CDR2 SQIVND (reference sequence). The V and J ends lost 6 bases and 0 bases respectively, with 11 bases between them. The CDR3 spells CASRRTGANYGYTF. The CDR3 DNA follows: TGTGCCAGTAGACGGACGGGAGCTAACTATGGCTACACCTTC. Combining the CDR3 with reference TRBV19 and TRBJ1-2 gives the whole variable domain DGGITQSPKYLFRKEGQNVTLSCEQNLNHDAMYWYRQDPGQGLRLIYYSQIVNDFQKGDIAEGYSVSREKKESFPLTVTSAQKNPTAFYLCASRRTGANYGYTFGSGTRLTVV.

CDR3 in amino acids: CASSLGGQPSNQPQHF. CDR3 nucleotides: TGCGCCAGCAGCTTGGGAGGACAGCCTAGCAATCAGCCCCAGCATTTT. The gene calls are TRBV5-1 and TRBJ1-5, with D possibly TRBD1 on 6 matching bases. CDR1 and CDR2 (germline): SGHRS, YFSETQ. This CDR3 contains 16 residues. Trimming left V 0 bases short and J 0 bases short, with 10 bases between.

This clone is classed as medium-sized. The chain joins TRBV28 to TRBJ1-5; no firm D call. The germline gives CDR1 MDHEN, CDR2 SYDVKM. V lost 10 bases and J lost 2, with 18 bases in between. The CDR3 runs 15 residues. CDR3 protein: CATAPSGEGNQPQHF. The CDR3, as DNA: TGTGCCACGGCCCCCTCAGGTGAAGGCAATCAGCCCCAGCATTTT.

V is TRBV6-6 and J is TRBJ1-5; a possible D gene is TRBD1 (5 bases). CDR1 MNHNY and CDR2 SVGAGI come from the germline V gene (reference sequence). This CDR3 has 16 amino acids. V dropped 4 bases and J dropped 2 bases, with 15 bases sitting between them. CDR3 bases: TGTGCCAGCAGTTTCCTTCGGGGGTCGGGCAATCAGCCCCAGCATTTT. It is translated as CASSFLRGSGNQPQHF.

The V and J genes are TRBV5-1 and TRBJ2-4, with D hard to call. The germline V gene encodes CDR1 SGHRS and CDR2 YFSETQ. Trimming took off 1 base at V and 8 bases at J, with 13 bases between the two ends. CDR3 length equals 14 residues. CDR3 residues: CASSLSSPRDIQYF. Here the CDR3 DNA reads TGCGCCAGCAGCTTGAGCTCCCCTAGAGACATTCAGTACTTC.

The chain has TRBV5-4 and TRBJ2-2; weak D call: TRBD2 (6 bases). Germline assignment: CDR1 SGHNT and CDR2 YYREEE (reference sequence). The CDR3 has 15 amino acids. Trimming left V 2 bases short and J 4 bases short, with 12 bases between. The CDR3 nucleotides are TGTGCCAGCAGCTTCTTGGACTACGGCACCGGGGAGCTGTTTTTT. This translates into CASSFLDYGTGELFF.

The chain combines TRBV6-5 with TRBJ2-5; D gene uncertain. CDR3 length equals 15 residues. Trimming shortened V by 0 bases and J by 2 bases, and 10 bases separated the two germline ends. Germline values: CDR1 MNHEY, CDR2 SVGAGI. The CDR3 region has the DNA TGTGCCAGCAGTTACTCGCGAGTGCGGCAAGAGACCCAGTACTTC. Amino acids: CASSYSRVRQETQYF.

This chain uses TRBV10-3 with TRBJ1-2; unclear D gene. The CDR3 is 14 residues long. With 2 bases removed from V and 2 bases from J, the gap between germline ends came to 9 bases. CDR1 is ENHRY, CDR2 SYGVKD, per germline. The CDR3 protein is CAISEPAGNYGYTF. CDR3 nucleotide sequence: TGTGCCATCAGTGAGCCGGCGGGAAACTATGGCTACACCTTC.

V is TRBV28 and J is TRBJ1-2, with D unclear. V was clipped by 5 bases and J by 12 bases, with 25 bases between them. In germline, CDR1 is MDHEN, CDR2 SYDVKM. The CDR3 is 15 residues long. The DNA for the CDR3 is TGTGCCAGCAGTCGCCTTATCTCACCGAGGCTGTTCGACACCTTC. Its protein product is CASSRLISPRLFDTF.

The chain carries TRBV11-3 and TRBJ2-3; TRBD2 matches 7 bases. The CDR3 sequence is 15 residues long. V lost 5 bases and J lost 2; bases outside the gene matches: 7. Germline V CDR1 and CDR2: SGHNT, YENEEA. CDR3 loop: CASSLGLTPTDTQYF. The DNA of the CDR3 is TGTGCCAGCAGCCTGGGACTAACTCCCACAGATACGCAGTATTTT.

The gene calls are TRBV9 and TRBJ2-7, with TRBD2 as a possible D gene (6 bases). Trimming took off 4 bases at V and 2 bases at J, with 16 bases between the two ends. The CDR3 covers 15 residues. In germline, CDR1 is SGDLS, CDR2 YYNGEE. The chain's CDR3 is CASSPGTSLPYEQYF. Here the CDR3 DNA reads TGTGCCAGCAGCCCCGGGACTTCCCTGCCCTACGAGCAGTACTTC.

This clone turned up a few times. V usage is TRBV9 and J usage is TRBJ2-7; TRBD1 matches at 7 bases. The CDR3 sequence is 13 residues long. Germline CDR1 and CDR2: SGDLS and YYNGEE. J was trimmed by 2 bases and V by 4 bases; bases with no gene match: 3. For the CDR3, the DNA is TGTGCCAGCAGCCACGGGACAGCCTACGAGCAGTACTTC. Translated: CASSHGTAYEQYF.

The rearrangement uses TRBV5-1 and TRBJ2-1; D is perhaps TRBD1 (5 bases). The V end was cut by 4 bases, the J end by 2 bases, with 16 bases between. CDR3 length: 16 residues. In germline, CDR1 is SGHRS, CDR2 YFSETQ. CDR3 in DNA: TGCGCCAGCAGCCCCTCGAAGGGGTTCCCCTACAATGAGCAGTTCTTC. Amino acids: CASSPSKGFPYNEQFF.

This chain links TRBV5-1 with TRBJ2-3; 8 bases are shared with TRBD2. The V gene's germline CDR1 is SGHRS and CDR2 YFSETQ. This CDR3 region has 16 residues. V gave up 1 base and J gave up 0 bases; unmatched junction bases: 4. DNA of the CDR3: TGCGCCAGCAGCTTGATCTTAGCGGGGAGCACAGATACGCAGTATTTT. It is translated as CASSLILAGSTDTQYF.

In this sample, this clone turned up once. J is TRBJ2-3 and V is TRBV5-4; 8 nucleotides line up with TRBD1. The CDR3 is made up of 15 amino acids. V shed 7 bases, J shed 2 bases, and the junction held 9 bases outside the gene matches. The germline CDR1 and CDR2 sequences are SGHNT and YYREEE (reference sequence). As DNA, the CDR3 is TGTGCCAGCGGCTACCGGGACAGGATCACAGATACGCAGTATTTT. Protein: CASGYRDRITDTQYF.

The chain employs TRBV19 and TRBJ2-7, with TRBD1 as a possible D gene (6 bases). This CDR3 is 15 amino acids long. In germline, CDR1 is LNHDA, CDR2 SQIVND (reference sequence). Trimming stripped 3 bases from V and 2 bases from J, with 14 bases between. CDR3 DNA: TGTGCCAGTAGTATCGCAGGGGATGTGACCTACGAGCAGTACTTC. It specifies CASSIAGDVTYEQYF. The whole variable domain, filled in from reference TRBV19 and TRBJ2-7, reads DGGITQSPKYLFRKEGQNVTLSCEQNLNHDAMYWYRQDPGQGLRLIYYSQIVNDFQKGDIAEGYSVSREKKESFPLTVTSAQKNPTAFYLCASSIAGDVTYEQYFGPGTRLTVT.

The gene calls are TRBV2 and TRBJ2-7, with 7 bases lining up with TRBD2. This CDR3 is built from 16 residues. After removal of 7 bases from V and 6 bases from J, the junction contained 18 bases not matched to a gene. Germline V gives CDR1 SNHLY, CDR2 FYNNEI. CDR3 region: CASMRELAGIVREQYF. The CDR3 DNA sequence: TGTGCCAGCATGAGAGAGTTAGCGGGTATTGTTCGCGAGCAGTACTTC.

The chain employs TRBV11-1 and TRBJ1-2; possible D gene TRBD1, 6 bases. Trimming took 5 bases from V and 1 from J, leaving 17 bases between them. Germline CDR1 SGHAT, CDR2 FQDESV (reference sequence). The CDR3 sequence is 16 residues long. Here the CDR3 DNA reads TGTGCCAGCAGCATCCATGGGGGGCTGGGTAACTATGGCTACACCTTC. Encoded protein: CASSIHGGLGNYGYTF.

This sequence joins TRBV18 and TRBJ1-2, with TRBD1 identical over 8 bases. The germline V gene encodes CDR1 KGHSH and CDR2 LQKENI. The J segment lost 4 bases and the V segment lost 0 bases, leaving 4 bases of the junction unmatched. The CDR3 consists of 15 residues. CDR3 DNA sequence: TGTGCCAGCTCACCACCCGACAGGGGTGCCTATGGCTACACCTTC. Translated, it gives CASSPPDRGAYGYTF.

The chain links TRBV7-9 to TRBJ2-2; weak D call: TRBD2 (6 bases). The germline CDR1 and CDR2 sequences are SEHNR and FQNEAQ (reference sequence). The CDR3 runs 16 residues. V dropped 2 bases and J dropped 4 bases, with 14 bases sitting between them. The CDR3, as DNA: TGTGCCAGCAGCTTACCGGGACTGCGGATCACCGGGGAGCTGTTTTTT. It yields the protein CASSLPGLRITGELFF. Full variable domain (outside the CDR3, taken from reference TRBV7-9 and TRBJ2-2): DTGVSQNPRHKITKRGQNVTFRCDPISEHNRLYWYRQTLGQGPEFLTYFQNEAQLEKSRLLSDRFSAERPKGSFSTLEIQRTEQGDSAMYLCASSLPGLRITGELFFGEGSRLTVL.